Listed here is a single T cell receptor (beta chain). Its antigen remains unidentified. Following 10 days of culture, CD4+ T cells were isolated. Method: immunoSEQ multiplex PCR; TCRdb's copy keeps in-frame clones and lacks some. This repertoire shows 45,000 to 60,000 clones, about 80% found once; its top ten account for approximately 12%. The data were obtained in a study of vaccination effects on CD4 cells after COVID-19. Looking at the study overall: At 16 days and one week before vaccination, a couple of convalescent patients gave samples.

Germline CDR1 reads SGHVS; CDR2 reads FNYEAQ. The CDR3 totals 13 residues. V lost 3 bases and J 7 bases, leaving 12 bases between the germline ends. The sample consisted of CD4+ T cells from PBMCs cultured without peptide, taken before COVID-19 vaccination. The sequence came from a human donor who had a prior SARS-CoV-2 infection. V gene TRBV7-6 combines with J gene TRBJ1-2; D is unclear. CDR3 nucleotides: TGTGCCAGCAGCTTTGCCGAGGGCGGTGGCTACACCTTC. Translation: CASSFAEGGGYTF.